Below, 10 T cell receptor beta chains from the same sample are listed, as sequenced in a study of control samples from healthy donors and cancer patients. Profiling relied on immunoSEQ multiplex PCR, and the TCRdb table lists in-frame clones only, not all of them. The table lists about 120,000 clones, roughly 90% of them singletons, with 30% to 50% in the top ten. Sequencing used blood. The receptors were sampled from a middle-aged man in good health.

V usage is TRBV10-3 and J usage is TRBJ1-2; 9 positions agree with TRBD1. Germline loops: CDR1 ENHRY, CDR2 SYGVKD. CDR3 length equals 14 residues. The junction had 6 bases not matched to a gene; V was cut back by 3 bases and J by 7 bases. Written as DNA, the CDR3 is TGTGCCATCAGTGAAGGACAGGGGTGGACTGGCTACACCTTC. The encoded protein is CAISEGQGWTGYTF.

V usage is TRBV10-2 and J usage is TRBJ1-3; D is perhaps TRBD1 (5 bases). CDR3 size: 14 residues. Germline V gene lookup returns CDR1 WSHSY and CDR2 SAAADI. V was cut by 6 bases and J by 1 base, with 10 bases left in between. Here the CDR3 reads CASRPGGSGNTIYF. The CDR3 DNA sequence: TGCGCCAGCAGGCCCGGGGGGTCTGGAAACACCATATATTTT.

The chain couples TRBV27 to TRBJ1-2; 8 nucleotides align to TRBD1. This CDR3 region has 14 residues. Germline V CDR1 and CDR2: MNHEY, SMNVEV (reference sequence). With 6 bases clipped from V and 13 bases from J, the junction kept 16 bases outside the gene matches. CDR3 nucleotides: TGTGCCAGCAGAAACCCCGGGACAGGACCCCTCCTCACCTTC. It yields the protein CASRNPGTGPLLTF.

The chain combines TRBV12-3 or TRBV12-4 with TRBJ2-3; 7 nucleotides match TRBD2. J gave up 4 bases and V 5 bases, and 3 bases lay outside the gene matches. This CDR3 has 13 amino acids. CDR3 bases: TGTGCCAGCAGTCTGGGGGGGGCAGATACGCAGTATTTT. Its translation is CASSLGGADTQYF.

The J gene is TRBJ1-2, the V gene TRBV6-5; 10 positions match TRBD1. CDR3 length: 15 residues. Trimming removed 4 bases from V and 4 bases from J; junction bases left unmatched: 6. CDR1 MNHEY and CDR2 SVGAGI come from the germline V gene. The CDR3 protein is CASSSGTGVFYGYTF. The CDR3 region has the DNA TGTGCCAGCAGTTCCGGGACAGGGGTCTTCTATGGCTACACCTTC.

V gene TRBV5-6 combines with J gene TRBJ1-2; 9 nucleotides match TRBD1. Looked up from germline, CDR1 is SGHDT and CDR2 is YYEEEE. The CDR3 spans 15 residues. V lost 0 bases, J lost 2 bases, and 2 bases stayed unmatched. The CDR3 DNA sequence: TGTGCCAGCAGCTTGGGACAGGGGGGGAACTATGGCTACACCTTC. Its translation: CASSLGQGGNYGYTF. Filled out from reference TRBV5-6 and TRBJ1-2, the complete variable domain reads DAGVTQSPTHLIKTRGQQVTLRCSPKSGHDTVSWYQQALGQGPQFIFQYYEEEERQRGNFPDRFSGHQFPNYSSELNVNALLLGDSALYLCASSLGQGGNYGYTFGSGTRLTVV.

The chain combines TRBV6-6 with TRBJ1-3; D gene unclear. Looked up from germline, CDR1 is MNHNY and CDR2 is SVGAGI (reference sequence). The germline V and J ends were trimmed by 5 bases and 0 bases, with 8 bases remaining between them. The CDR3 consists of 14 residues. In nucleotides, the CDR3 is TGTGCCAGCAGTGACGGCTACTCTGGAAACACCATATATTTT. Protein: CASSDGYSGNTIYF.

This clone was detected only a few times. V gene TRBV21-1 combines with J gene TRBJ1-6; the table's D gene call, TRBD1, was not cross checked with the DNA. TRBV21-1 is assigned pseudogene status. The CDR3 totals 16 residues. DNA of the CDR3: TGTGCCAGCAGCAAAGATAGGACAGGGAAGAATTCACCCCTCCACTTT. This gives the protein CASSKDRTGKNSPLHF.

The chain recombines TRBV6-5 with TRBJ2-1, with 8 positions matching TRBD1. The germline gives CDR1 MNHEY, CDR2 SVGAGI. Losses at the gene ends were 6 bases for V and 2 bases for J; bases not matched to a gene: 3. The CDR3 consists of 14 residues. The CDR3 reads CASSWDRTYNEQFF. The DNA of the CDR3 is TGTGCCAGCAGCTGGGACAGGACCTACAATGAGCAGTTCTTC.

The genes are TRBV19 and TRBJ2-2; D is unclear. The ends were cut back, 5 bases at V and 3 bases at J, with 10 bases in the middle. Germline-derived CDR1 and CDR2 are LNHDA and SQIVND (reference sequence). The CDR3 loop spans 14 amino acids. CDR3 amino acids: CASSDYGDTGELFF. The CDR3 nucleotides read TGTGCCAGTAGTGATTATGGGGACACCGGGGAGCTGTTTTTT.